This TCR beta chain came from a study of T cell clones after liver transplantation. TCRdb keeps only in-frame clones here, not all; method: immunoSEQ multiplex PCR. This sample yields approximately 70,000 clones, of which 84% are seen a single time; under 2.5% belongs to the top ten. This CDR3 spans 13 amino acids. Germline-derived CDR1 and CDR2 are SGHRS and YFSETQ. V was trimmed by 2 bases and J by 10 bases, leaving 13 bases between them. The origin of this receptor is a human patient who received a liver transplant. The T cells may partly be graft donor cells. This chain uses TRBV5-1 with TRBJ2-1; D possibly corresponds to TRBD2 (6 bases). Sample: CD4+ T cells from blood, taken 48 months after liver transplant. Written as DNA, the CDR3 is TGCGCCAGCAGCTTACTCCTAGCGAGAGAGCAGTTCTTC. Its translation is CASSLLLAREQFF.